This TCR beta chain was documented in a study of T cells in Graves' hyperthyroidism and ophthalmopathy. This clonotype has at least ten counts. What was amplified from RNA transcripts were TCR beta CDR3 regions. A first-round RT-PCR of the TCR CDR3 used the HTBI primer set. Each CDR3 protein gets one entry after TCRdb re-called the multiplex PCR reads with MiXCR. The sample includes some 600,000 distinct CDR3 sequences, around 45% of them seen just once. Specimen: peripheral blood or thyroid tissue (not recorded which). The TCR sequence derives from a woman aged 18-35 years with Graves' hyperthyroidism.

CDR3 nucleotides: TGCGCCAGCATGACTCCGACAGGGGTTGGTGAAAAACTGTTTTTT. Translated, it gives CASMTPTGVGEKLFF. The chain carries TRBV10-2 and TRBJ1-4, with TRBD1 matching over 8 bases. The CDR3 spans 15 residues. V shed 7 bases, J shed 7 bases, and the junction held 11 bases outside the gene matches. The germline V gene has CDR1 WSHSY and CDR2 SAAADI.